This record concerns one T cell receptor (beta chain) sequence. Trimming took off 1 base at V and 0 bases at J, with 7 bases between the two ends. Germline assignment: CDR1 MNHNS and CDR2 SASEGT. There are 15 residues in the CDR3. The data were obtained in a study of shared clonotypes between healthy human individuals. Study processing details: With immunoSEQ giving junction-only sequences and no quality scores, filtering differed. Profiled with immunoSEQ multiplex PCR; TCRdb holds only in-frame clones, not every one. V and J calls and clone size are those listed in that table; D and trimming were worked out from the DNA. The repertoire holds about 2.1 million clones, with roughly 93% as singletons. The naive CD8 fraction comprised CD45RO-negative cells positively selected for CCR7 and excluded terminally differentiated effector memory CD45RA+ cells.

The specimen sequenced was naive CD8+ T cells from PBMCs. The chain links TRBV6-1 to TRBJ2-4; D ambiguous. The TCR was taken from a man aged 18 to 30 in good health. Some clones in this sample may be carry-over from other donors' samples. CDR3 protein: CASSEGWLAKNIQYF. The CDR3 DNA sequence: TGTGCCAGCAGTGAAGGCTGGCTAGCCAAAAACATTCAGTACTTC.